The present T cell receptor beta chain was sequenced within a study of T-cell memory formation after mild COVID-19. General study findings and limits: In second-wave clones peaking day 37, SARS-CoV-2 specificity remained unconfirmed.

5'RACE with constant-segment primers yielded barcoded, UMI-tagged TCR alpha and TCR beta cDNA libraries. TCRdb analysed the 5' RACE reads with MiXCR anew, one entry per CDR3 protein. This sample has around 340,000 distinct CDR3 sequences, with about 15% found just once. This clonotype was detected a few times. What it binds is unknown. CDR3 length: 14 amino acids. V lost 5 bases and J lost 4, with 13 bases in between. In germline, CDR1 is SGHTA, CDR2 FQGTGA. This receptor was taken from a man aged 18-30 years who had mild COVID-19 (a few samples of this study predate the infection). Cell type and time point are not known. Sequenced: PBMCs or a T cell subset sorted from them (not recorded which). V usage is TRBV7-3 and J usage is TRBJ2-3, with D possibly matching TRBD2 (5 bases). The CDR3: CASSLAPGPDTQYF. DNA for the CDR3: TGTGCCAGCAGCCTAGCCCCGGGCCCAGATACGCAGTATTTT.